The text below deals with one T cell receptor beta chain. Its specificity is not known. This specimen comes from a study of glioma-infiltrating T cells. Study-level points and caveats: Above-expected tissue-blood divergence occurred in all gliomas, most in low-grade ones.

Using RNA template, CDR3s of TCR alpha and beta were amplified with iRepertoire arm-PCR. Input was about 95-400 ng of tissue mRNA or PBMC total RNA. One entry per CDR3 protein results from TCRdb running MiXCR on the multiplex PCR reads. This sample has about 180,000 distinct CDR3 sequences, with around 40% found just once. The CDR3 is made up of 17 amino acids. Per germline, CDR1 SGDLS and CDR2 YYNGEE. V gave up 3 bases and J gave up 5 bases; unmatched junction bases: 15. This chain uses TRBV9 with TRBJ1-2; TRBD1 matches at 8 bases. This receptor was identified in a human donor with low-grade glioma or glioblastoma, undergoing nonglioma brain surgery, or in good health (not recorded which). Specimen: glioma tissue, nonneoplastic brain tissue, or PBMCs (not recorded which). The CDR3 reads CASSADVHDRGLYGYTF. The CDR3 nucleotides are TGTGCCAGCAGCGCTGACGTACACGACAGGGGTCTTTATGGCTACACCTTC.